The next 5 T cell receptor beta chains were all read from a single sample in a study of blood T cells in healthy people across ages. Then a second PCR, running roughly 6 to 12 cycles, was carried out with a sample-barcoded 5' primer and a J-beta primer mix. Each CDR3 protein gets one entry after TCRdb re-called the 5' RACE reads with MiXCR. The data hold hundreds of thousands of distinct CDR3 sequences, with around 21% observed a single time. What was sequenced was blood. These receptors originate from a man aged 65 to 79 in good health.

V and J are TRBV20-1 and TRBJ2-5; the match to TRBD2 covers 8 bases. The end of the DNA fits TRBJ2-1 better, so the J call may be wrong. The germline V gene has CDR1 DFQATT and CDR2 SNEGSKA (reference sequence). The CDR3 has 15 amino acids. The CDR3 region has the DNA TGCAGTGCTAGAGATAGCAAGCGGGAGTCTTATGAGCAGTTCTTC. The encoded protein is CSARDSKRESYEQFF.

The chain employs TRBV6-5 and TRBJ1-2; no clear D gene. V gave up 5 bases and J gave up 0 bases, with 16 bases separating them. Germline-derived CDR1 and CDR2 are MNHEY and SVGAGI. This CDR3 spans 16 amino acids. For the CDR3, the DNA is TGTGCCAGCAGTGAACTGAGACAAACAACTAACTATGGCTACACCTTC. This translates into CASSELRQTTNYGYTF.

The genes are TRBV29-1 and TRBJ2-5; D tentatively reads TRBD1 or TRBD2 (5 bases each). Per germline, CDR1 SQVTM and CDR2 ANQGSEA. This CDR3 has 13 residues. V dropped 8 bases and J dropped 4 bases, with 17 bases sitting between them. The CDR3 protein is CSSQGRGRETQYF. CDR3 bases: TGCAGCTCCCAGGGCCGGGGCAGAGAGACCCAGTACTTC.

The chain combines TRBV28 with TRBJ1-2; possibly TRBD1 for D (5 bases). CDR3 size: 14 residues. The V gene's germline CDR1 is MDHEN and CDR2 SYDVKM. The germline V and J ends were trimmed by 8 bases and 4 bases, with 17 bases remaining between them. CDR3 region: CASGPGRGSYGYTF. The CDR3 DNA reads TGTGCCAGCGGCCCGGGGCGGGGTTCCTATGGCTACACCTTC.

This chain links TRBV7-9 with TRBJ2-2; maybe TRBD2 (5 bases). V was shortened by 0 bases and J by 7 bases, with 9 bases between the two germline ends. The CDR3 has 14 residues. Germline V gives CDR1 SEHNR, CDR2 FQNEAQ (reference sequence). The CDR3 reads CASSLAQRVGELFF. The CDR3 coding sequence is TGTGCCAGCAGCTTAGCGCAGAGGGTCGGGGAGCTGTTTTTT.